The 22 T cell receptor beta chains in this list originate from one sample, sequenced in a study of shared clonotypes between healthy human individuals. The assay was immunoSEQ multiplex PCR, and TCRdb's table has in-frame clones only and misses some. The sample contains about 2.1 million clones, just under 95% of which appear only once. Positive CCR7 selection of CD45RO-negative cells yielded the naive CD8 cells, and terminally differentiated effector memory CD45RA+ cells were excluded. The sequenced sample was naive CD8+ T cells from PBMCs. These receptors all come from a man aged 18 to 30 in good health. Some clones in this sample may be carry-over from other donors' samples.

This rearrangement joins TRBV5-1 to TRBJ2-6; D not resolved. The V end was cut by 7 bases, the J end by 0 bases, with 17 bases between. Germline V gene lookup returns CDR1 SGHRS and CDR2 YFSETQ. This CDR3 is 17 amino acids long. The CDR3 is CASQGGTGLSGANVLTF. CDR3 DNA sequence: TGCGCCAGCCAAGGTGGCACCGGGCTCTCTGGGGCCAACGTCCTGACTTTC.

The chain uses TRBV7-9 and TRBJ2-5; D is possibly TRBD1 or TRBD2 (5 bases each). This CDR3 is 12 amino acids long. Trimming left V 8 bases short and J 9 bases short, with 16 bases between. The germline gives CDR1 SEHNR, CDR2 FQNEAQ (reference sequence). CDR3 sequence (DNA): TGTGCCAGCTTGGGGGAGTGGAGCCCCCAGTACTTC. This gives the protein CASLGEWSPQYF.

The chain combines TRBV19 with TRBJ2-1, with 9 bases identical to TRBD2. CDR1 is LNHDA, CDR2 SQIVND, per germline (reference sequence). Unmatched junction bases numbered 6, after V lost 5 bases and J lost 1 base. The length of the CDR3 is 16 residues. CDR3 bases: TGTGCCAGTAGTTCGACTAGCGGCTGGTCCTACAATGAGCAGTTCTTC. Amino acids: CASSSTSGWSYNEQFF.

CDR3 in amino acids: CASSSWTSGTSGEQYF. The CDR3 DNA follows: TGTGCCAGCAGTTCGTGGACTAGCGGAACGAGTGGCGAGCAGTACTTC. V usage is TRBV28 and J usage is TRBJ2-7; TRBD2 agrees at 10 bases. V trimming: 4 bases; J trimming: 6 bases; junction bases outside the gene matches: 12. Germline loops: CDR1 MDHEN, CDR2 SYDVKM. This CDR3 is 16 amino acids long.

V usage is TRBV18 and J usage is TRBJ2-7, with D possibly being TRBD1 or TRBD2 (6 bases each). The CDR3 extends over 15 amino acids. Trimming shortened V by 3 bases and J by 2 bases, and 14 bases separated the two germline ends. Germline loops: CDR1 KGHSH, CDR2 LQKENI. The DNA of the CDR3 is TGTGCCAGCTCACCTTACCAAGGGGGGCCCTACGAGCAGTACTTC. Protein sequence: CASSPYQGGPYEQYF.

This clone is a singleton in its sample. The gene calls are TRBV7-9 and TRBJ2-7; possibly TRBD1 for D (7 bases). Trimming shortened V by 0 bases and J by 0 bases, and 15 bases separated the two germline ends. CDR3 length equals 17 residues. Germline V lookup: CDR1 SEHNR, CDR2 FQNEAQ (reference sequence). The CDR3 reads CASSLAGRTGSSYEQYF. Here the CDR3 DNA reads TGTGCCAGCAGCTTAGCGGGGAGGACAGGCAGCTCCTACGAGCAGTACTTC.

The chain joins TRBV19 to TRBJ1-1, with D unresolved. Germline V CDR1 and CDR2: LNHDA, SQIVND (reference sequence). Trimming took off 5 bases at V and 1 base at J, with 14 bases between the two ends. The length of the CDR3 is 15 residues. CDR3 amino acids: CASSPRDGPNTEAFF. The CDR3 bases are TGTGCCAGTAGTCCAAGAGACGGGCCGAACACTGAAGCTTTCTTT. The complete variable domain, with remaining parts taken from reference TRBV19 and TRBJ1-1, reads DGGITQSPKYLFRKEGQNVTLSCEQNLNHDAMYWYRQDPGQGLRLIYYSQIVNDFQKGDIAEGYSVSREKKESFPLTVTSAQKNPTAFYLCASSPRDGPNTEAFFGQGTRLTVV.

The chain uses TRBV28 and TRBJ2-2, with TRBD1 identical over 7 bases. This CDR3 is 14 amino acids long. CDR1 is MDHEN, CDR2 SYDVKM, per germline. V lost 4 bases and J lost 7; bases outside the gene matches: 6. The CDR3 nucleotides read TGTGCCAGCAGTTACAGGGGAATAAACGGGGAGCTGTTTTTT. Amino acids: CASSYRGINGELFF.

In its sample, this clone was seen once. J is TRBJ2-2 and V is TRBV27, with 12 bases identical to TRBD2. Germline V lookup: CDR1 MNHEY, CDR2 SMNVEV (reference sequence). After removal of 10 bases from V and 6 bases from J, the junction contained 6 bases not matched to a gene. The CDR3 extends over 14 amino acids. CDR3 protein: CATATSGSAGELFF. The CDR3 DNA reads TGTGCCACCGCGACTAGCGGGAGCGCCGGGGAGCTGTTTTTT.

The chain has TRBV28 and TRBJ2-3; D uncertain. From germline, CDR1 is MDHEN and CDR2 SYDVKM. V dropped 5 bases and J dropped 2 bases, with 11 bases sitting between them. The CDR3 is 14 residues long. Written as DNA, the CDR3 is TGTGCCAGCAGTGGTGTCGGCTACACAGATACGCAGTATTTT. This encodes CASSGVGYTDTQYF.

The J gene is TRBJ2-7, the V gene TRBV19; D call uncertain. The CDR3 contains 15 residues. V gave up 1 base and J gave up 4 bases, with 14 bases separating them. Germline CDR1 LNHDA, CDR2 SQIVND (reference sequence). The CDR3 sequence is CASSIGVGVLYEQYF. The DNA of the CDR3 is TGTGCCAGTAGTATAGGGGTTGGGGTTCTGTACGAGCAGTACTTC.

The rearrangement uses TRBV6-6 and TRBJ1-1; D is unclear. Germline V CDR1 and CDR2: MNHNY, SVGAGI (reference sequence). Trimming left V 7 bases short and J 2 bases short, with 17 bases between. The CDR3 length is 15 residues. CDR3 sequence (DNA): TGTGCCAGCACCTCAGACGGCGACCTTAACACTGAAGCTTTCTTT. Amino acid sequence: CASTSDGDLNTEAFF.

The CDR3 here is CSATKELKGELFF. The CDR3 DNA reads as TGCAGCGCCACAAAGGAGTTAAAGGGGGAGCTGTTTTTT. V is TRBV29-1 and J is TRBJ2-2; unclear D gene. From germline, CDR1 is SQVTM and CDR2 ANQGSEA. V gave up 7 bases and J gave up 8 bases, with 17 bases separating them. The CDR3 has 13 residues.

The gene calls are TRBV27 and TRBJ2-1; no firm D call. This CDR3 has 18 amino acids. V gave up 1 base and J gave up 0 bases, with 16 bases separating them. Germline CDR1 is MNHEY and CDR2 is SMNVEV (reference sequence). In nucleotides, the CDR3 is TGTGCCAGCAGTTTATTCCCCCCGGTAATCATCTCCTACAATGAGCAGTTCTTC. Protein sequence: CASSLFPPVIISYNEQFF.

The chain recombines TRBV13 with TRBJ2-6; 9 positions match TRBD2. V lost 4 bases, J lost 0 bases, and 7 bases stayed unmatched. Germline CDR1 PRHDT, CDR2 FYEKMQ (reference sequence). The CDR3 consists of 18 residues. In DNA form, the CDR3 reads TGTGCCAGCAGCTCCCGACTAGCGGAGAGCTCTGGGGCCAACGTCCTGACTTTC. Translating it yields CASSSRLAESSGANVLTF. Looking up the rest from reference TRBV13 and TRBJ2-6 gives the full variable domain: AAGVIQSPRHLIKEKRETATLKCYPIPRHDTVYWYQQGPGQDPQFLISFYEKMQSDKGSIPDRFSAQQFSDYHSELNMSSLELGDSALYFCASSSRLAESSGANVLTFGAGSRLTVL.

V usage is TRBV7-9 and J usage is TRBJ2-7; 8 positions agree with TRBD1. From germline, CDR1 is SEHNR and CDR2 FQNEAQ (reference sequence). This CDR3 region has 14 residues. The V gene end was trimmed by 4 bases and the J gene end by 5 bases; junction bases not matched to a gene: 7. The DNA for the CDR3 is TGTGCCAGCAGCTCCTCGACAGGGGTCCACGAGCAGTACTTC. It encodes CASSSSTGVHEQYF. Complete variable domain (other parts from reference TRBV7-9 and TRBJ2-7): DTGVSQNPRHKITKRGQNVTFRCDPISEHNRLYWYRQTLGQGPEFLTYFQNEAQLEKSRLLSDRFSAERPKGSFSTLEIQRTEQGDSAMYLCASSSSTGVHEQYFGPGTRLTVT.

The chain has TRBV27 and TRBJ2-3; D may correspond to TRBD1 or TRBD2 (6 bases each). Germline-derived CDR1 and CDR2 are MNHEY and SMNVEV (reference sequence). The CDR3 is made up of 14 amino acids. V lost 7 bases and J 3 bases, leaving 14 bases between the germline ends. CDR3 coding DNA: TGTGCCAGCACCCTTGGAGGGGGAACAGATACGCAGTATTTT. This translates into CASTLGGGTDTQYF.

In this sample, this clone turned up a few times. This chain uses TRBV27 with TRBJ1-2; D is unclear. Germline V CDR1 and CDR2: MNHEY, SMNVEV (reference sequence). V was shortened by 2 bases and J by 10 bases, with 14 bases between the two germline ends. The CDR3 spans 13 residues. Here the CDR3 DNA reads TGTGCCAGCAGTTTAGGGATCCGTGCGGACTACACCTTC. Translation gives CASSLGIRADYTF.

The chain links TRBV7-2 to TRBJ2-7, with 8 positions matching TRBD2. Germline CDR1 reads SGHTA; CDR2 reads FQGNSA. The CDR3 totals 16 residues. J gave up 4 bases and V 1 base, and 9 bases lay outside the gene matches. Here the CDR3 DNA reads TGTGCCAGCAGCTTAGACGTGAAGCGGGAGACGTACGAGCAGTACTTC. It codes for CASSLDVKRETYEQYF.

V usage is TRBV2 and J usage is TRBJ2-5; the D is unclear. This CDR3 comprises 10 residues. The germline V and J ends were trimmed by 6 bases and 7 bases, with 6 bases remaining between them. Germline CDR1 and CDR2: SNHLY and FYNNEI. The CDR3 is CASRKGTQYF. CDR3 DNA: TGTGCCAGCAGAAAGGGGACCCAGTACTTC.

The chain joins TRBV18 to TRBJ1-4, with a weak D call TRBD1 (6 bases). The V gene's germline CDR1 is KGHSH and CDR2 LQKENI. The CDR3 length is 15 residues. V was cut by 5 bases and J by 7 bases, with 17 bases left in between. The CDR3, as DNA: TGTGCCAGCTCAACCCCGGGACACCGGGCTGAAAAACTGTTTTTT. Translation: CASSTPGHRAEKLFF.

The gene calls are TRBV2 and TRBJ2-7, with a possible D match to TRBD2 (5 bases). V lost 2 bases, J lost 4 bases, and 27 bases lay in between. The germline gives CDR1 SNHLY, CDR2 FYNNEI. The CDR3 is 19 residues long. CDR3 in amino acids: CASSETTRFGLNEPYEQYF. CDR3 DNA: TGTGCCAGCAGTGAAACTACCAGGTTCGGACTCAATGAACCGTACGAGCAGTACTTC.